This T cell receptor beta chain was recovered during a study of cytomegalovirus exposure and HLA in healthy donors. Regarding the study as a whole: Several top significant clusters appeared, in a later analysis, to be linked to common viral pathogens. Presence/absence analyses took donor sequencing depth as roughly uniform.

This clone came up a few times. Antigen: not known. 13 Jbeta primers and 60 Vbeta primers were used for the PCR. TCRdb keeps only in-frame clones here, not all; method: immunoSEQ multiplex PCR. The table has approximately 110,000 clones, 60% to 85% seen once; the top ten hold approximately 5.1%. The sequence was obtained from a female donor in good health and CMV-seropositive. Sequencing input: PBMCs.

CDR3 DNA sequence: TGTGCCAGCAGCGTCCAAGACAGCTCTGGAAACACCATATATTTT. The encoded protein is CASSVQDSSGNTIYF. J is TRBJ1-3 and V is TRBV9; D may be TRBD1 (5 bases). Trimming pared 2 bases from V and 0 bases from J, leaving 9 bases between. CDR3 length: 15 amino acids. Germline loops: CDR1 SGDLS, CDR2 YYNGEE.